This TCR beta chain is from a study of blood T cell repertoires in COVID-19. In the case of this clone: At one end, the junction sequence differs from germline, possibly due to a read error.

Using immunoSEQ multiplex PCR, the repertoire was profiled, and TCRdb retains in-frame clones only, with some absent. Of about 180,000 clones in the sample, about 86% were seen once. CDR1 and CDR2 (germline): GTSNPN, SVGIG (reference sequence). This CDR3 contains 13 residues. This chain uses TRBV30 with TRBJ2-5, with D maybe TRBD2 (5 bases). This TCR came from a man aged 50-60 years with active or convalescent COVID-19. Sequenced: peripheral blood. The CDR3 DNA reads as TGTGCCTGGAGTGTGAACGGGAAAGAGATCCAGTACTTC. Encoded protein: CAWSVNGKEIQYF.